This T cell receptor beta chain was documented in a study of blood T cell repertoires in COVID-19. Study overall: COVID-19 samples, acute and convalescent, were from the United States, Italy and Spain.

Germline CDR1 reads SGDLS; CDR2 reads YYNGEE. The ends were cut back, 0 bases at V and 0 bases at J, with 19 bases in the middle. The CDR3 is 20 residues long. Methods used by the authors: Amplification with reference gene primers provided the estimates of nucleated cell counts. TCRdb's copy holds only in-frame clones and misses some; the assay was immunoSEQ multiplex PCR. The DNA gave D and trimming, while V, J and clone size come from that table. The sample has some 230,000 clones, about four fifths seen once. The V gene is TRBV9, the J gene TRBJ2-6; no clear D. The sequence was collected from an older woman with acute or convalescent COVID-19. The sequencing sample was made of peripheral blood. The CDR3 region is CASSVAPLTPLTSGANVLTF. The CDR3 region has the DNA TGTGCCAGCAGCGTAGCCCCCTTGACACCGCTAACCTCTGGGGCCAACGTCCTGACTTTC.